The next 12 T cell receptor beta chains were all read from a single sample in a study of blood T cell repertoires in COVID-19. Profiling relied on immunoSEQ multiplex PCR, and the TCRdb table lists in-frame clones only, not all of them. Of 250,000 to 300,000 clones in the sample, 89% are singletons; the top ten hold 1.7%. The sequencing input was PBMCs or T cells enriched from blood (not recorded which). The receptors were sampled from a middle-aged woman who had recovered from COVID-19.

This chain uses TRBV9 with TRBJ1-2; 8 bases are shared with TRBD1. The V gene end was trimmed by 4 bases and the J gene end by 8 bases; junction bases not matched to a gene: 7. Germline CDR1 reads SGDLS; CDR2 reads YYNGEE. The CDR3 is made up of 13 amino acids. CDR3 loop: CASSLQGAHGYTF. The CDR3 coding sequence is TGTGCCAGCAGCCTTCAGGGGGCTCACGGCTACACCTTC. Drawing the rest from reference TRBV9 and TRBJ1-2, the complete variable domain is DSGVTQTPKHLITATGQRVTLRCSPRSGDLSVYWYQQSLDQGLQFLIQYYNGEERAKGNILERFSAQQFPDLHSELNLSSLELGDSALYFCASSLQGAHGYTFGSGTRLTVV.

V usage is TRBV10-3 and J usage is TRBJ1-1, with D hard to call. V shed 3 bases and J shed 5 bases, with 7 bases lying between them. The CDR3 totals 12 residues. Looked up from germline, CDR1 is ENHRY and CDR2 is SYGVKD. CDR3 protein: CAISEYETEAFF. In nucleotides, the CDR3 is TGTGCCATCAGTGAATATGAGACTGAAGCTTTCTTT.

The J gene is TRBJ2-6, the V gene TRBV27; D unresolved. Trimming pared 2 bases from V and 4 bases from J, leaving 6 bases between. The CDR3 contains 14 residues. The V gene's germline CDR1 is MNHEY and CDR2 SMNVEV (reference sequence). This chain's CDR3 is CASSLAAGANVLTF. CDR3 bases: TGTGCCAGCAGTTTAGCGGCAGGGGCCAACGTCCTGACTTTC. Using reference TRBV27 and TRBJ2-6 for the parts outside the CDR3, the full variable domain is EAQVTQNPRYLITVTGKKLTVTCSQNMNHEYMSWYRQDPGLGLRQIYYSMNVEVTDKGDVPEGYKVSRKEKRNFPLILESPSPNQTSLYFCASSLAAGANVLTFGAGSRLTVL.

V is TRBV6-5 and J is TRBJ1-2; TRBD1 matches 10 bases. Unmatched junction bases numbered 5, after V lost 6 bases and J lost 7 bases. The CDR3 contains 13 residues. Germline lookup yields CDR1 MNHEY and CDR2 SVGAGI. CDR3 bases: TGTGCCAGCAGAAGGACAGGGGGTGGTGGCTACACCTTC. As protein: CASRRTGGGGYTF.

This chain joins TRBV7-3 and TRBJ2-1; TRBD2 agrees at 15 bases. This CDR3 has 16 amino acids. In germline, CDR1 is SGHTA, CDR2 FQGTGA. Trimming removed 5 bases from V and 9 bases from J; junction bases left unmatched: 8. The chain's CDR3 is CASSPPGLAGGSEQFF. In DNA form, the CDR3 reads TGTGCCAGCAGCCCACCGGGACTAGCGGGAGGCTCTGAGCAGTTCTTC. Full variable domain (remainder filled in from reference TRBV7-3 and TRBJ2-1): GAGVSQTPSNKVTEKGKYVELRCDPISGHTALYWYRQSLGQGPEFLIYFQGTGAADDSGLPNDRFFAVRPEGSVSTLKIQRTERGDSAVYLCASSPPGLAGGSEQFFGPGTRLTVL.

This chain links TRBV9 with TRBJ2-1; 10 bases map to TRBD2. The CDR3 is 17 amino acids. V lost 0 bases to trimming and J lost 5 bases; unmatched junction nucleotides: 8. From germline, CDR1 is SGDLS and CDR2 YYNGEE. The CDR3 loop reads CASSVEKGLANHNEQFF. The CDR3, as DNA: TGTGCCAGCAGCGTAGAGAAGGGACTAGCGAACCACAATGAGCAGTTCTTC.

In nucleotides, the CDR3 is TGTGCCAGCACCGAAGACGGGAGGGCCAGCAATGAGCAGTTCTTC. The encoded protein is CASTEDGRASNEQFF. The chain carries TRBV2 and TRBJ2-1; 8 nucleotides line up with TRBD2. With V trimmed by 7 bases and J by 6 bases, 11 bases remained unmatched. The CDR3 has 15 amino acids. The V gene's germline CDR1 is SNHLY and CDR2 FYNNEI.

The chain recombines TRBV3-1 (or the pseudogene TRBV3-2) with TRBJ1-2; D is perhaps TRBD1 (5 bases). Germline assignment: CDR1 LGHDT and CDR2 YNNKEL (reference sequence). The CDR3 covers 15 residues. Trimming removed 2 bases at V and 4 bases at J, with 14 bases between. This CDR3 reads CASSQSGRDPYGYTF. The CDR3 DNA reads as TGTGCCAGCAGCCAATCAGGGAGGGACCCCTATGGCTACACCTTC.

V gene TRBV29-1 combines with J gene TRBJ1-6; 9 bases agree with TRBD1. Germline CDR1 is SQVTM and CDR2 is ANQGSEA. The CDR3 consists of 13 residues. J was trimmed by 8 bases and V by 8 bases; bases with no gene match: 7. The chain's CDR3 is CSTRQGVDSPLHF. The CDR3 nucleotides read TGCAGCACCAGACAGGGGGTAGATTCACCCCTCCACTTT.

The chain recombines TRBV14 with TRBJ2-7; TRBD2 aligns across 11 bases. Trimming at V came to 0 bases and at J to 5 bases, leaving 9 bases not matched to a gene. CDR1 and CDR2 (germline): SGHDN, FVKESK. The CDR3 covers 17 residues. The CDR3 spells CASSQDSGGAPLHEQYF. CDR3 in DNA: TGTGCCAGCAGCCAAGATAGCGGGGGGGCGCCTCTCCACGAGCAGTACTTC.

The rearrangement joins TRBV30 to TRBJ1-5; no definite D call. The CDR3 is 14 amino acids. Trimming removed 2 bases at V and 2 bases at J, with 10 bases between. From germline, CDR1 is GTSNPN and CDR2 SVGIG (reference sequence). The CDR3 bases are TGTGCCTGGAGTTCGGGGTTTGGCAATCAGCCCCAGCATTTT. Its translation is CAWSSGFGNQPQHF.

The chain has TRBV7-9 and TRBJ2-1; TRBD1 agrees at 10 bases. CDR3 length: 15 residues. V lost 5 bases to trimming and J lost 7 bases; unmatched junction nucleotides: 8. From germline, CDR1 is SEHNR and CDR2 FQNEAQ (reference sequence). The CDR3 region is CASSPTGGFVNEQFF. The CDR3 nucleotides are TGTGCCAGCAGCCCGACAGGGGGCTTTGTAAATGAGCAGTTCTTC.